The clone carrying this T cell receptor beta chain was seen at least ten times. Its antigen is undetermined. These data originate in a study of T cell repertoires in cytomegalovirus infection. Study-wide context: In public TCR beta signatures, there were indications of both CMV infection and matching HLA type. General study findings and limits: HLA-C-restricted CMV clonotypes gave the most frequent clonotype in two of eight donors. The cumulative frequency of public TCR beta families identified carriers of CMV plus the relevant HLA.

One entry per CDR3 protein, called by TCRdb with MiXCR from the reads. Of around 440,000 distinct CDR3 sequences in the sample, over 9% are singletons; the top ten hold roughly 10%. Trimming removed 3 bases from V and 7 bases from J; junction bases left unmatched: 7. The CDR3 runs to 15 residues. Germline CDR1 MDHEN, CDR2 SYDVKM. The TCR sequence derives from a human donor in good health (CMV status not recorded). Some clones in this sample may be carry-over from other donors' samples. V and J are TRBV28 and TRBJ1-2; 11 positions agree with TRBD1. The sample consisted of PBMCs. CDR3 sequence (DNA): TGTGCCAGCAGTTTCCCCGGGACAGGGGGAGTTGGCTACACCTTC. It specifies CASSFPGTGGVGYTF.